The next 21 T cell receptor beta chains were all read from a single sample in a study of blood T cell repertoires in COVID-19. Assay: immunoSEQ multiplex PCR; the TCRdb copy retains only in-frame clones and omits some. This table holds 150,000 or so clones, around 89% found once. Sequencing was carried out using peripheral blood. These receptors were obtained from a woman aged 40 to 50 with acute or convalescent COVID-19.

This clone was found once. V gene TRBV5-1 combines with J gene TRBJ2-6; the D gene is possibly TRBD1 (6 bases). CDR3 length equals 19 residues. The germline gives CDR1 SGHRS, CDR2 YFSETQ. Between the trimmed V and J ends, which lost 5 bases and 0 bases, there was a span of 21 bases. CDR3 coding DNA: TGCGCCAGCAGGGGGGACACCCAACGAGGGAACTCTGGGGCCAACGTCCTGACTTTC. Amino acid sequence: CASRGDTQRGNSGANVLTF. Drawing the rest from reference TRBV5-1 and TRBJ2-6, the complete variable domain is KAGVTQTPRYLIKTRGQQVTLSCSPISGHRSVSWYQQTPGQGLQFLFEYFSETQRNKGNFPGRFSGRQFSNSRSEMNVSTLELGDSALYLCASRGDTQRGNSGANVLTFGAGSRLTVL.

The J gene is TRBJ1-5, the V gene TRBV5-6; maybe TRBD1 (6 bases). V was cut by 0 bases and J by 0 bases, with 7 bases left in between. This CDR3 is 15 amino acids long. The germline V gene encodes CDR1 SGHDT and CDR2 YYEEEE. CDR3 sequence reads: CASSLGQVSNQPQHF. CDR3 DNA: TGTGCCAGCAGCTTGGGACAGGTTAGCAATCAGCCCCAGCATTTT.

The chain couples TRBV4-2 to TRBJ1-5, with D maybe TRBD1 (5 bases). The germline V gene has CDR1 LGHNA and CDR2 YNFKEQ. V was cut by 0 bases and J by 0 bases, with 9 bases left in between. The CDR3 consists of 16 residues. CDR3 sequence: CASSQEGAYSNQPQHF. The CDR3 DNA is TGTGCCAGCAGCCAAGAAGGGGCTTATAGCAATCAGCCCCAGCATTTT.

The rearrangement links TRBV10-1 to TRBJ1-5; D gene unclear. Germline V gene lookup returns CDR1 WNHNN and CDR2 SYGVQD (reference sequence). Between the trimmed V and J ends, which lost 2 bases and 0 bases, there was a span of 11 bases. The length of the CDR3 is 16 residues. CDR3 in amino acids: CASSEPPGISNQPQHF. Written as DNA, the CDR3 is TGCGCCAGCAGTGAGCCCCCAGGAATTAGCAATCAGCCCCAGCATTTT.

This clone was recorded only once. The gene calls are TRBV4-1 and TRBJ1-2; 9 bases match TRBD1. V was clipped by 0 bases and J by 6 bases; unmatched bases: 5. Germline V gene lookup returns CDR1 MGHRA and CDR2 YSYEKL. CDR3 length: 15 amino acids. The CDR3 region has the DNA TGCGCCAGCAGCCAAGATGACAGGGGGTCCGATGGCTACACCTTC. The encoded protein is CASSQDDRGSDGYTF.

The chain employs TRBV3-1 (or the pseudogene TRBV3-2) and TRBJ2-5; perhaps TRBD1 as D (5 bases). The V gene's germline CDR1 is LGHDT and CDR2 YNNKEL (reference sequence). V was trimmed by 4 bases and J by 1 base, leaving 10 bases between them. The CDR3 totals 14 residues. This CDR3 reads CASSRSTVQETQYF. In DNA, the CDR3 is TGTGCCAGCAGCCGCTCGACAGTCCAAGAGACCCAGTACTTC.

The chain has TRBV6-5 and TRBJ2-2; D call uncertain. V was trimmed by 0 bases and J by 4 bases, leaving 12 bases between them. Germline-derived CDR1 and CDR2 are MNHEY and SVGAGI. The length of the CDR3 is 16 residues. CDR3 sequence (DNA): TGTGCCAGCAGTTACTCCCAACCCGCACTCACCGGGGAGCTGTTTTTT. Encoded protein: CASSYSQPALTGELFF.

The V gene is TRBV9, the J gene TRBJ1-3; D is ambiguous. Germline V CDR1 and CDR2: SGDLS, YYNGEE. This CDR3 spans 13 amino acids. V was shortened by 3 bases and J by 10 bases, with 14 bases between the two germline ends. The CDR3 loop reads CASSAHRDRTIYF. The CDR3 DNA sequence: TGTGCCAGCAGCGCCCACCGGGATCGAACCATATATTTT.

The chain links TRBV9 to TRBJ1-1; D perhaps matches TRBD1 (5 bases). The CDR3 loop spans 15 amino acids. CDR1 and CDR2 from the germline V gene are SGDLS and YYNGEE. Trimming took 3 bases from V and 3 from J, leaving 15 bases between them. The CDR3 DNA reads as TGTGCCAGCAGCGCAGAAACAGGAGATTACACTGAAGCTTTCTTT. Its translation: CASSAETGDYTEAFF.

J is TRBJ2-1 and V is TRBV25-1; 11 positions agree with TRBD2. The J segment lost 7 bases and the V segment lost 11 bases, leaving 10 bases of the junction unmatched. The CDR3 is made up of 14 amino acids. Germline CDR1 and CDR2: MGHDK and SYGVNS. The CDR3 protein is CASSIAGGPNEQFF. The CDR3 coding sequence is TGTGCCTCGTCCATAGCGGGAGGGCCTAATGAGCAGTTCTTC.

V gene TRBV6-5 combines with J gene TRBJ1-2; 7 positions match TRBD1. Germline V gene data show CDR1 as MNHEY and CDR2 as SVGAGI. Trimming cost V 6 bases and J 5 bases; bases outside gene matches: 9. This CDR3 comprises 14 residues. The CDR3 DNA sequence: TGTGCCAGCAGAACCGGGACAGTTATTTATGGCTACACCTTC. Its protein product is CASRTGTVIYGYTF.

The V gene is TRBV5-1, the J gene TRBJ1-4, with TRBD1 matching 7 bases. The V segment lost 0 bases and the J segment 8 bases; nucleotides outside the gene matches: 10. Germline CDR1 SGHRS, CDR2 YFSETQ. This CDR3 is built from 16 residues. CDR3 DNA sequence: TGCGCCAGCAGCTTGGCTCCGACAGGGTCTGGCGAAAAACTGTTTTTT. Encoded protein: CASSLAPTGSGEKLFF.

V usage is TRBV3-1 (or the pseudogene TRBV3-2) and J usage is TRBJ2-3; TRBD2 matches 7 bases. The CDR3 spans 14 residues. V gave up 4 bases and J gave up 1 base; unmatched junction bases: 2. CDR1 LGHDT and CDR2 YNNKEL come from the germline V gene (reference sequence). CDR3 in DNA: TGTGCCAGCAGCCGGCTAGCGGGCACAGATACGCAGTATTTT. Translated, it gives CASSRLAGTDTQYF.

The genes are TRBV19 and TRBJ2-1; 13 bases are shared with TRBD2. Germline CDR1 is LNHDA and CDR2 is SQIVND (reference sequence). J was trimmed by 7 bases and V by 7 bases; bases with no gene match: 16. This CDR3 region has 18 residues. CDR3 amino acids: CASMRTSGGSWNSNEQFF. The CDR3 DNA follows: TGTGCCAGTATGAGGACTAGCGGGGGCTCCTGGAATTCGAATGAGCAGTTCTTC.

V gene TRBV24-1 combines with J gene TRBJ2-1; possibly TRBD2 for D (6 bases). The V gene's germline CDR1 is KGHDR and CDR2 SFDVKD. V was cut by 1 base and J by 5 bases, with 11 bases left in between. This CDR3 is built from 15 residues. The CDR3 coding sequence is TGTGCCACCAGTGATTTCTCCGGGAGACACAATGAGCAGTTCTTC. This codes for CATSDFSGRHNEQFF.

The V gene is TRBV28, the J gene TRBJ1-1; 8 nucleotides align to TRBD1. Germline-derived CDR1 and CDR2 are MDHEN and SYDVKM. Losses at the gene ends were 1 base for V and 11 bases for J; bases not matched to a gene: 18. The length of the CDR3 is 17 residues. This CDR3 is CASSLLGSGQEGSWAFF. The CDR3 coding sequence is TGTGCCAGCAGTTTATTGGGATCGGGACAGGAAGGGAGTTGGGCTTTCTTT.

The chain is built from TRBV7-8 and TRBJ1-3; a possible D gene is TRBD1 (6 bases). This CDR3 contains 15 residues. Looked up from germline, CDR1 is SGHVS and CDR2 is FQNEAQ. The V gene lost 4 bases and the J gene lost 2 bases, with 12 bases spanning the gap. CDR3: CASSYQGHPGNTIYF. For the CDR3, the DNA is TGTGCCAGCAGCTATCAGGGGCACCCTGGAAACACCATATATTTT.

J is TRBJ1-6 and V is TRBV6-2 or TRBV6-3; unclear D gene. Germline lookup yields CDR1 MNHEY and CDR2 SVGEGT. The CDR3 totals 14 residues. V was pared by 2 bases and J by 7 bases, with 9 bases between. The CDR3 is CASSYLQANSPLHF. For the CDR3, the DNA is TGTGCCAGCAGTTACCTGCAGGCGAATTCACCCCTCCACTTT.

The V and J genes are TRBV19 and TRBJ2-6; maybe TRBD2 (5 bases). V dropped 7 bases and J dropped 1 base, with 11 bases sitting between them. Germline-derived CDR1 and CDR2 are LNHDA and SQIVND (reference sequence). The CDR3 covers 15 residues. CDR3 bases: TGTGCCAGTACTCTCGGGGTATCTGGGGCCAACGTCCTGACTTTC. Amino acid sequence: CASTLGVSGANVLTF.

V usage is TRBV27 and J usage is TRBJ2-7; 10 nucleotides match TRBD1. With 5 bases clipped from V and 5 bases from J, the junction kept 9 bases outside the gene matches. This CDR3 is 15 amino acids long. Germline CDR1 MNHEY, CDR2 SMNVEV (reference sequence). Here the CDR3 DNA reads TGTGCCAGCAGTAATACCGGGACAGGGGTCCACGAGCAGTACTTC. Amino acids: CASSNTGTGVHEQYF.

The chain couples TRBV25-1 to TRBJ2-1; TRBD1 is a possible D gene (5 bases). CDR3 length equals 15 residues. Germline CDR1 MGHDK, CDR2 SYGVNS. Trimming took 6 bases from V and 5 from J, leaving 17 bases between them. CDR3 sequence (DNA): TGTGCCAGCAGCGATCTGGGGCGCATCGACAATGAGCAGTTCTTC. It yields the protein CASSDLGRIDNEQFF. Using reference TRBV25-1 and TRBJ2-1 for the parts outside the CDR3, the full variable domain is EADIYQTPRYLVIGTGKKITLECSQTMGHDKMYWYQQDPGMELHLIHYSYGVNSTEKGDLSSESTVSRIRTEHFPLTLESARPSHTSQYLCASSDLGRIDNEQFFGPGTRLTVL.